These 16 T cell receptor beta chains came from one sample sequenced in a study of beta chain features in type 1 diabetes. Isolated RNA was reverse transcribed in full, so expressed TCRB transcripts were sequenced. Profiling relied on immunoSEQ multiplex PCR, and the TCRdb table lists in-frame clones only, not all of them. The sample lists about 930,000 clones; roughly 17% were seen once. The sample was naive CD4+ T cells from blood. The receptors were gathered from a woman between 18 and 29 years old in good health.

This clone has only a few counts. CDR3 region: CASSQEIWGATNEKLFF. The CDR3 DNA reads as TGCGCCAGCAGCCAAGAAATCTGGGGGGCAACTAATGAAAAACTGTTTTTT. The V gene is TRBV4-3, the J gene TRBJ1-4; D perhaps matches TRBD1 (5 bases). This CDR3 contains 17 residues. Germline assignment: CDR1 LGHNA and CDR2 YSLEER. The V and J ends lost 0 bases and 0 bases respectively, with 11 bases between them.

With regard to this clone: Other DNA sequences in this specimen translate into the identical CDR3. V and J are TRBV27 and TRBJ2-7; TRBD1 aligns across 10 bases. Germline V gives CDR1 MNHEY, CDR2 SMNVEV (reference sequence). The CDR3 contains 15 residues. V shed 6 bases and J 4 bases; nucleotides not matched to a gene: 9. In DNA form, the CDR3 reads TGTGCCAGCAGCCTACTGGGACAGGGGCCGTACGAGCAGTACTTC. Amino acids: CASSLLGQGPYEQYF.

This clone was seen only a few times. The V and J genes are TRBV19 and TRBJ1-2; 8 bases agree with TRBD1. After removal of 4 bases from V and 8 bases from J, the junction contained 15 bases not matched to a gene. This CDR3 region has 16 residues. The germline V gene has CDR1 LNHDA and CDR2 SQIVND (reference sequence). The CDR3 DNA reads as TGTGCCAGTAGTAAGGAGTGGGCAGGGGGCGTATCCGGCTACACCTTC. This gives the protein CASSKEWAGGVSGYTF. Filled out from reference TRBV19 and TRBJ1-2, the complete variable domain reads DGGITQSPKYLFRKEGQNVTLSCEQNLNHDAMYWYRQDPGQGLRLIYYSQIVNDFQKGDIAEGYSVSREKKESFPLTVTSAQKNPTAFYLCASSKEWAGGVSGYTFGSGTRLTVV.

The chain carries TRBV5-1 and TRBJ2-1, with 10 bases that match TRBD2. The V gene end was trimmed by 3 bases and the J gene end by 8 bases; junction bases not matched to a gene: 11. The CDR3 runs 16 residues. Per the germline V gene, CDR1 is SGHRS and CDR2 is YFSETQ. The CDR3 protein is CASSSIAGGDRDEQFF. In DNA, the CDR3 is TGCGCCAGCAGCTCGATAGCGGGAGGAGATAGAGATGAGCAGTTCTTC.

This clone was counted a few times. The genes are TRBV5-1 and TRBJ2-1; 8 bases line up with TRBD2. The length of the CDR3 is 16 residues. J lost 4 bases, V lost 2 bases, and 8 bases had no gene match. CDR1 SGHRS and CDR2 YFSETQ come from the germline V gene. CDR3 loop: CASSFDIAGLYNEQFF. CDR3 DNA sequence: TGCGCCAGCAGCTTCGATATAGCGGGACTGTACAATGAGCAGTTCTTC. Combining the CDR3 with reference TRBV5-1 and TRBJ2-1 gives the whole variable domain KAGVTQTPRYLIKTRGQQVTLSCSPISGHRSVSWYQQTPGQGLQFLFEYFSETQRNKGNFPGRFSGRQFSNSRSEMNVSTLELGDSALYLCASSFDIAGLYNEQFFGPGTRLTVL.

This clone appeared a few times. This rearrangement joins TRBV5-6 to TRBJ2-7, with D perhaps TRBD2 (5 bases). Trimming stripped 2 bases from V and 0 bases from J, with 12 bases between. The length of the CDR3 is 15 residues. Germline V gives CDR1 SGHDT, CDR2 YYEEEE. The CDR3 spells CASSFRGIVSYEQYF. DNA for the CDR3: TGTGCCAGCAGCTTTAGAGGGATCGTCTCCTACGAGCAGTACTTC.

This clone was seen more than once but under ten times. This chain connects TRBV5-1 to TRBJ2-1; no reliable D call. The CDR3 runs to 14 residues. V was shortened by 3 bases and J by 5 bases, with 12 bases between the two germline ends. Germline lookup yields CDR1 SGHRS and CDR2 YFSETQ. The CDR3 is CASSSFTENNEQFF. The DNA of the CDR3 is TGCGCCAGCAGCTCGTTCACAGAAAACAATGAGCAGTTCTTC.

This clone was recorded a few times. The rearrangement links TRBV7-2 to TRBJ2-3, with D unresolved. The CDR3 runs to 13 residues. Trimming pared 5 bases from V and 0 bases from J, leaving 6 bases between. Germline loops: CDR1 SGHTA, CDR2 FQGNSA. CDR3 nucleotide sequence: TGTGCCAGCAGCACAAAGAGCACAGATACGCAGTATTTT. Translating it yields CASSTKSTDTQYF.

The chain employs TRBV6-5 and TRBJ1-2, with no clear D. CDR1 is MNHEY and CDR2 is SVGAGI in the germline V gene. V was trimmed by 6 bases and J by 3 bases, leaving 14 bases between them. The CDR3 has 14 amino acids. DNA of the CDR3: TGTGCCAGCAGCCCCGGGATGCGGCACTATGGCTACACCTTC. It encodes CASSPGMRHYGYTF.

This clone appeared a few times. This rearrangement joins TRBV5-1 to TRBJ2-7; 11 bases agree with TRBD2. With V trimmed by 4 bases and J by 5 bases, 8 bases remained unmatched. Germline CDR1 SGHRS, CDR2 YFSETQ. The CDR3 contains 15 residues. In DNA, the CDR3 is TGCGCCAGCAGCGAGGCTAGCGGGAGGACCCACGAGCAGTACTTC. Residues: CASSEASGRTHEQYF. Complete variable domain (other parts from reference TRBV5-1 and TRBJ2-7): KAGVTQTPRYLIKTRGQQVTLSCSPISGHRSVSWYQQTPGQGLQFLFEYFSETQRNKGNFPGRFSGRQFSNSRSEMNVSTLELGDSALYLCASSEASGRTHEQYFGPGTRLTVT.

The chain uses TRBV7-9 and TRBJ2-7, with 12 bases identical to TRBD2. The CDR3 sequence is 16 residues long. Germline V gives CDR1 SEHNR, CDR2 FQNEAQ (reference sequence). The V gene end was trimmed by 3 bases and the J gene end by 2 bases; junction bases not matched to a gene: 5. This CDR3 is CASSLAASGRAYEQYF. Here the CDR3 DNA reads TGTGCCAGCAGCTTGGCCGCTAGCGGGAGGGCCTACGAGCAGTACTTC.

There are a few counts of this clone. The chain carries TRBV7-9 and TRBJ1-2; the D gene is possibly TRBD1 (6 bases). Trimming left V 4 bases short and J 4 bases short, with 16 bases between. The CDR3 spans 15 residues. Per the germline V gene, CDR1 is SEHNR and CDR2 is FQNEAQ (reference sequence). The CDR3 loop is CASSSDRPGGYGYTF. CDR3 sequence (DNA): TGTGCCAGCAGCTCAGACAGGCCTGGGGGCTATGGCTACACCTTC. The full variable domain, its missing parts supplied by reference TRBV7-9 and TRBJ1-2, is DTGVSQNPRHKITKRGQNVTFRCDPISEHNRLYWYRQTLGQGPEFLTYFQNEAQLEKSRLLSDRFSAERPKGSFSTLEIQRTEQGDSAMYLCASSSDRPGGYGYTFGSGTRLTVV.

This clone has just a few counts. V and J are TRBV4-3 and TRBJ2-7; 12 bases agree with TRBD2. J gave up 4 bases and V 4 bases, and 8 bases lay outside the gene matches. The CDR3 has 16 residues. CDR1 LGHNA and CDR2 YSLEER come from the germline V gene. The CDR3 loop reads CASSPLAGGRGYEQYF. CDR3 nucleotide sequence: TGCGCCAGCAGCCCACTAGCGGGAGGTCGCGGTTACGAGCAGTACTTC.

The table lists this clone with a few counts. Other DNA variants within this sample encode the same CDR3. This sequence joins TRBV20-1 and TRBJ2-7; D unresolved. Per the germline V gene, CDR1 is DFQATT and CDR2 is SNEGSKA (reference sequence). CDR3 length: 10 amino acids. V was clipped by 4 bases and J by 3 bases, with 4 bases between them. CDR3 region: CSATNYEQYF. CDR3 DNA sequence: TGCAGTGCTACCAACTACGAGCAGTACTTC.

V is TRBV19 and J is TRBJ2-1; 7 positions agree with TRBD2. V gave up 4 bases and J gave up 9 bases; unmatched junction bases: 18. The germline CDR1 and CDR2 sequences are LNHDA and SQIVND (reference sequence). This CDR3 is built from 17 residues. The CDR3, as DNA: TGTGCCAGTAGTACACGCTACGGGAGGACCCTCGGGGCTGAGCAGTTCTTC. This gives the protein CASSTRYGRTLGAEQFF.

CDR3 DNA: TGCGCCAGCAGCGGGATGGTAGGGGCGAATCAGCCCCAGCATTTT. This translates into CASSGMVGANQPQHF. The chain carries TRBV4-1 and TRBJ1-5; D is possibly TRBD1 (5 bases). Trimming removed 5 bases from V and 4 bases from J, with 15 bases in between. The CDR3 sequence is 15 residues long. Germline values: CDR1 MGHRA, CDR2 YSYEKL.